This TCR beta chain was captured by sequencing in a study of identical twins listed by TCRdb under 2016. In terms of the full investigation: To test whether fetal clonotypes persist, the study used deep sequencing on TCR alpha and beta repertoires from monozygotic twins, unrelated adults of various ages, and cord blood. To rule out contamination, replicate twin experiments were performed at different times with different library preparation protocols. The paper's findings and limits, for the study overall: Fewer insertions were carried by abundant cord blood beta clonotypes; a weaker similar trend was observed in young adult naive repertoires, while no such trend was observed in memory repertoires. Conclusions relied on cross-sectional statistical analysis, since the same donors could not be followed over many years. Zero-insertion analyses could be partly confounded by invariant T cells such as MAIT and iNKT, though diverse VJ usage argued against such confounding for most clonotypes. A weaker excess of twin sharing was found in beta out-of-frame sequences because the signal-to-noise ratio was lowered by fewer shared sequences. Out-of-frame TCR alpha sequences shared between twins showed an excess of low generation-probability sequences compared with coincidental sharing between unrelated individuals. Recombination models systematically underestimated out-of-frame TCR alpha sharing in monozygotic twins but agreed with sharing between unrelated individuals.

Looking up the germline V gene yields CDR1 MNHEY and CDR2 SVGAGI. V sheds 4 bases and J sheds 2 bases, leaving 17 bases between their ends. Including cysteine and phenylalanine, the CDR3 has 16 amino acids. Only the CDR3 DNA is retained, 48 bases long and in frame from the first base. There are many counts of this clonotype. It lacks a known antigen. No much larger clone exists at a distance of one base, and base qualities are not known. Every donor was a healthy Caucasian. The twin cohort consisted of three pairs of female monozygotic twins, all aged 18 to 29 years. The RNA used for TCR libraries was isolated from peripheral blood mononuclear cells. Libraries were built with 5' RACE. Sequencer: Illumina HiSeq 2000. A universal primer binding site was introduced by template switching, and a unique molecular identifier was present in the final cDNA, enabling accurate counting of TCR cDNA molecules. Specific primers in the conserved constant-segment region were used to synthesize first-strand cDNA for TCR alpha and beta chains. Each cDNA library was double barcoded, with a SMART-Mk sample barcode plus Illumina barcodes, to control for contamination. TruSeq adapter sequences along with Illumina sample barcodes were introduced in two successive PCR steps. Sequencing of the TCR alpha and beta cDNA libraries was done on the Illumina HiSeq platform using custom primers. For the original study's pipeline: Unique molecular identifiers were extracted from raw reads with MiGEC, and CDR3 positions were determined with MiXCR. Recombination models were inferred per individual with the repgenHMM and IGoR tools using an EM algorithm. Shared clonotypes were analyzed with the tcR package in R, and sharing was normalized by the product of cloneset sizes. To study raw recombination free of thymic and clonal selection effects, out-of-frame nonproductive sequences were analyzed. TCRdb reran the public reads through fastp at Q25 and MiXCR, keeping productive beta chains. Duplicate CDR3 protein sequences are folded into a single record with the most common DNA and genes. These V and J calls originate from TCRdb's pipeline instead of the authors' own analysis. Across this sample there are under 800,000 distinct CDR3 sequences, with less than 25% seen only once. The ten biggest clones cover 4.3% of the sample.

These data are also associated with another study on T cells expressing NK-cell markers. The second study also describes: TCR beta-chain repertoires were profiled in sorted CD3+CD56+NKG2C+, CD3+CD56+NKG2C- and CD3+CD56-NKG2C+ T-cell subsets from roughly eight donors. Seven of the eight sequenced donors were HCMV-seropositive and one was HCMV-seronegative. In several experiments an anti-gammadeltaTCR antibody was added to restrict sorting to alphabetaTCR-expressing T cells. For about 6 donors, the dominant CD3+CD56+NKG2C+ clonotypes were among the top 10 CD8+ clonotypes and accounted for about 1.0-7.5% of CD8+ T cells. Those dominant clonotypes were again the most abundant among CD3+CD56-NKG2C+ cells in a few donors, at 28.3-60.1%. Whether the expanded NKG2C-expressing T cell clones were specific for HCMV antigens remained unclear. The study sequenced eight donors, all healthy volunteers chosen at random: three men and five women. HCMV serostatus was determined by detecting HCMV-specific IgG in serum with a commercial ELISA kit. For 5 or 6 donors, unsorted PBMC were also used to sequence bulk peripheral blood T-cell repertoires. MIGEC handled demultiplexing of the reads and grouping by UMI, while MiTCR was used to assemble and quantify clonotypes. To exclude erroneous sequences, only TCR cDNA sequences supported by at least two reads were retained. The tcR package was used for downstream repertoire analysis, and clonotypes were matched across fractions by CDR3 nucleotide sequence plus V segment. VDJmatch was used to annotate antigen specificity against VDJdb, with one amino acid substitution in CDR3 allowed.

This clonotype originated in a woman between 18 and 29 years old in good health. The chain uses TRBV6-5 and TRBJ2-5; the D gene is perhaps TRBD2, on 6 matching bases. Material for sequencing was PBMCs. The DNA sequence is TGTGCCAGCAGTTCCTCCCTCGGAGGGCTACAAGAGACCCAGTACTTC. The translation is CASSSSLGGLQETQYF.